Listed below are T cell receptor beta chains from one sample, sequenced in a study of T cell changes during pregnancy in multiple sclerosis. The table came from immunoSEQ multiplex PCR; TCRdb's copy has only in-frame clones and leaves some out. The sample carries tens of thousands of clones, about nine tenths recorded once. The input for sequencing was peripheral blood, taken in the second trimester of pregnancy. These receptors were taken from a female donor in good health, enrolled as a control in a pregnancy study. Both conserved end residues are part of each CDR3. Where a row states a size, it is once, few, many or the class of an expanded clone; other rows omit it.

cdr3_aa j_call clone_size v_call
CASSTYRGGSPGYTF TRBJ1-2 . TRBV5-5
CASSSGGAGANVLTF TRBJ2-6 . TRBV27
CSARVVYEQYF TRBJ2-7 . TRBV29-1
CASNSWTRGDYNEQFF TRBJ2-1 . TRBV7-8
CASSTQAYNEQFF TRBJ2-1 once TRBV27
CASSTSGTLERPQHF TRBJ1-5 once TRBV7-8
CASGQVEAGRQPQHF TRBJ1-5 . TRBV27
CASIIPLPSDRGREQYF TRBJ2-7 . TRBV19
CASSFGSGADTQYF TRBJ2-3 . TRBV27
CASGLGEETQYF TRBJ2-5 . TRBV12-5
CASSGKGSAYEQYF TRBJ2-7 . TRBV2
CASSLVVSLLETGELFF TRBJ2-2 . TRBV7-8
CAWSIRQGNQPQHF TRBJ1-5 . TRBV30
CASSPGATTDTQYF TRBJ2-3 once TRBV18
CAWTGGFEQFF TRBJ2-1 . TRBV30
CAWSDRGNYGYTF TRBJ1-2 . TRBV30
CASSRSGTSGNGEQFF TRBJ2-1 . TRBV4-2
CASRAGGSTNEKLFF TRBJ1-4 . TRBV5-1
CASSLQGVREAFF TRBJ1-1 . TRBV11-2
CASRLAGGIGQETQYF TRBJ2-5 . TRBV5-1
CASSKGQGGEQYF TRBJ2-7 . TRBV18
CASSPSQGVSYGYTF TRBJ1-2 . TRBV7-2
CASSRGQDTEAFF TRBJ1-1 . TRBV18
CASSPLGLQETQYF TRBJ2-5 . TRBV19
CASSFKQVDEQYF TRBJ2-7 . TRBV27
CASTYNGPQHF TRBJ1-5 . TRBV19
CAWSGEVTSGGPSSYNEQFF TRBJ2-1 once TRBV30
CASSIKTGVGEQYF TRBJ2-7 . TRBV7-2
CASSSSRGDTQYF TRBJ2-3 . TRBV7-3
CAWSLGSYYGYTF TRBJ1-2 . TRBV30
CASSRLGGGYNEQFF TRBJ2-1 . TRBV6-5
CASSGTMNTGELFF TRBJ2-2 . TRBV5-1
CASSVGGQGSGANVLTF TRBJ2-6 . TRBV9
CASSAAGGRGHEQFF TRBJ2-1 . TRBV2
CASGRTAGNSPLHF TRBJ1-6 . TRBV6-1
CASSYTGGESYEQYF TRBJ2-7 . TRBV7-9
CASSYSNFLGGYTF TRBJ1-2 . TRBV6-5